The present entry profiles one T cell receptor beta chain with its context. TCRdb's copy holds only in-frame clones and misses some; the assay was immunoSEQ multiplex PCR. Counted here are roughly 240,000 clones, approximately 80% occurring once; the ten biggest clones make up under 2%. These data belong to a study of blood T cell repertoires in COVID-19. The J segment lost 6 bases and the V segment lost 6 bases, leaving 7 bases of the junction unmatched. This CDR3 has 13 residues. Sequencing used peripheral blood. The origin of this receptor is a woman older than 75 with acute or convalescent COVID-19. This chain connects TRBV12-3 or TRBV12-4 to TRBJ2-7; 8 bases are shared with TRBD2. The CDR3 nucleotides are TGTGCCAGCAGCCAGCGGGAGAGAGCCGAGCAGTACTTC. Its translation is CASSQRERAEQYF.